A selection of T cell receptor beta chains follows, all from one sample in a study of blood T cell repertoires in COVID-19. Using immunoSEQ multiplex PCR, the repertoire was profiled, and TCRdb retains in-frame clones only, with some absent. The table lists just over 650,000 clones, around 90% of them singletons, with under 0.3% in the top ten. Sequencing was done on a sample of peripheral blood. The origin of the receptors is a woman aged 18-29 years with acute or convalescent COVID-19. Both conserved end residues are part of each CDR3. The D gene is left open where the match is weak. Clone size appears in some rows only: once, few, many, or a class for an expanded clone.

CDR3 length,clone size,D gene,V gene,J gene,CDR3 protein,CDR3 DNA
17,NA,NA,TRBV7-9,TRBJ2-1,CASSHTKTGRLINEQFF,TGTGCCAGCAGCCACACAAAGACAGGGAGGTTAATCAATGAGCAGTTCTTC
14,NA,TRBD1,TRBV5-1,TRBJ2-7,CASATGTGEDEQYF,TGCGCCAGCGCGACCGGGACAGGGGAAGACGAGCAGTACTTC
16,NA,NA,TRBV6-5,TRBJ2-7,CASSYSSSRSHYEQYF,TGTGCCAGCAGTTACTCGAGCTCCCGGTCCCATTACGAGCAGTACTTC
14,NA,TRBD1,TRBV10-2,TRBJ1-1,CASSEGTGNTEAFF,TGCGCCAGCAGTGAGGGGACAGGAAACACTGAAGCTTTCTTT
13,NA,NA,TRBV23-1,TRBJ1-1,CASSQSEGTEAFF,TGCGCCAGCAGTCAATCGGAGGGAACTGAAGCTTTCTTT
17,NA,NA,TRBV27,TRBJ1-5,CASPIPGEPYRHQPQHF,TGTGCCAGCCCCATCCCCGGGGAACCATACCGCCATCAGCCCCAGCATTTT
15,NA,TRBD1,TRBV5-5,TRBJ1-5,CASSLAGTAFEPQHF,TGTGCCAGCAGCCTGGCCGGGACAGCGTTTGAGCCCCAGCATTTT
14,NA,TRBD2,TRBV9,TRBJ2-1,CASSVLAGGNEQFF,TGTGCCAGCAGCGTATTAGCGGGGGGGAATGAGCAGTTCTTC
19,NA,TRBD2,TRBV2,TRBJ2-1,CASTSGVGPILSLYNEQFF,TGTGCCAGCACTAGCGGGGTAGGACCTATCCTGTCCCTATACAATGAGCAGTTCTTC
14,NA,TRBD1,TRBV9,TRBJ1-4,CASSVRDRDEKLFF,TGTGCCAGCAGTGTCCGGGACAGGGATGAAAAACTGTTTTTT
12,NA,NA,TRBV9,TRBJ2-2,CASSQHPGELFF,TGTGCCAGCAGTCAACACCCCGGGGAGCTGTTTTTT
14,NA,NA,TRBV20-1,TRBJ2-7,CSASIQDIVYEQYF,TGCAGTGCTAGTATCCAGGACATTGTGTACGAGCAGTACTTC
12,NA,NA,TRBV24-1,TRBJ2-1,CATGSSYNEQFF,TGTGCCACCGGGAGCTCCTACAATGAGCAGTTCTTC
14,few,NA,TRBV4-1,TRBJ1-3,CASSQGSSGNTIYF,TGCGCCAGCAGCCAAGGGAGCTCTGGAAACACCATATATTTT
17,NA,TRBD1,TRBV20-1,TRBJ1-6,CSASWPKKTGDNSPLHF,TGCAGTGCTAGTTGGCCAAAAAAGACAGGGGATAATTCACCCCTCCACTTT
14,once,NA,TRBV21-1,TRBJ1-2,CASIPGTGGKSYTF,TGTGCCAGCATCCCCGGGACAGGGGGCAAAAGCTACACCTTC
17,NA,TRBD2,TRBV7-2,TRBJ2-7,CASSPGLAGSSRDEQYF,TGTGCCAGCAGCCCCGGACTAGCGGGGAGCTCTCGGGACGAGCAGTACTTC
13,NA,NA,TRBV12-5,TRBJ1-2,CASGLRGPSGYTF,TGTGCTAGTGGTTTGAGGGGCCCTTCTGGCTACACCTTC
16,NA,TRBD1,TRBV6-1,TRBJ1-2,CASSAAGTGRYYGYTF,TGTGCCAGCAGTGCTGCAGGGACAGGTCGGTACTATGGCTACACCTTC
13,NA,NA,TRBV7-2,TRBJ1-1,CASSFSFGTEAFF,TGTGCCAGCAGCTTTTCTTTCGGCACTGAAGCTTTCTTT
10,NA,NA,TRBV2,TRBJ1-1,CASSGGAAFF,TGTGCCAGCAGTGGGGGCGCGGCTTTCTTT
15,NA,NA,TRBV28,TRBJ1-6,CASRPTWRGQAPLHF,TGTGCCAGCAGGCCCACCTGGAGAGGGCAGGCACCCCTCCACTTT
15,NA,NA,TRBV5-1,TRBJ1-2,CASSLDRTANYGYTF,TGCGCCAGCAGCTTGGATAGGACAGCTAACTATGGCTACACCTTC
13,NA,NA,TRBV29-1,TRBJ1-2,CSVMTGNNYGYTF,TGCAGCGTCATGACAGGCAATAACTATGGCTACACCTTC
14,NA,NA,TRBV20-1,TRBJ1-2,CSASDSLPSYGYTF,TGCAGTGCTAGTGACTCTCTCCCCTCCTATGGCTACACCTTC
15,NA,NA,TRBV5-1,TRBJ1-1,CASSLALNKKHEAFF,TGCGCCAGCAGCTTGGCCCTGAACAAGAAACACGAAGCTTTCTTT
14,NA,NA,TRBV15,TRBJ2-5,CATSRDRAVETQYF,TGTGCCACCAGCAGAGACAGGGCGGTAGAGACCCAGTACTTC
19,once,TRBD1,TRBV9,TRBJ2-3,CASSARRTGTLTGTDTQYF,TGTGCCAGCAGCGCCAGGAGGACAGGGACTCTTACCGGGACAGATACGCAGTATTTT
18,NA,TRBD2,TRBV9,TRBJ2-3,CASSVVSGTSGFTDTQYF,TGTGCCAGCAGCGTAGTATCGGGGACTAGCGGATTCACAGATACGCAGTATTTT
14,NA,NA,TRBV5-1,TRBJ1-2,CASSPQGSNYGYTF,TGCGCCAGCAGCCCTCAGGGATCTAACTATGGCTACACCTTC
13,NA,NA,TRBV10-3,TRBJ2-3,CAISEYRTDTQYF,TGTGCCATCAGTGAGTACCGGACAGATACGCAGTATTTT
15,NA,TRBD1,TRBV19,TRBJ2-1,CASTWGQGLKNEQFF,TGTGCCAGTACCTGGGGACAGGGTCTTAAGAATGAGCAGTTCTTC
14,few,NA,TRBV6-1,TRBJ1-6,CASSDLKGSSPLHF,TGTGCCAGCAGTGATCTAAAGGGGTCTTCACCCCTCCACTTT
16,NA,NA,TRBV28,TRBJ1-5,CASSLYRVVSNQPQHF,TGTGCCAGCAGTTTATACAGGGTCGTAAGCAATCAGCCCCAGCATTTT
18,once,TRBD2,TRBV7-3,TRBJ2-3,CASSLGIAGGFGTDTQYF,TGTGCCAGCAGCTTAGGTATAGCGGGGGGATTTGGCACAGATACGCAGTATTTT
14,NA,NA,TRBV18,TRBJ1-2,CASSPSTTIYGYTF,TGTGCCAGCTCACCAAGCACGACAATCTATGGCTACACCTTC
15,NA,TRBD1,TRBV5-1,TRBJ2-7,CASSLQGVLGYEQYF,TGCGCCAGCAGCCTACAGGGGGTTCTGGGCTACGAGCAGTACTTC
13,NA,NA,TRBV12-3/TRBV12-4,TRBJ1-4,CASSGGVNEKLFF,TGTGCCAGCAGTGGGGGGGTGAATGAAAAACTGTTTTTT
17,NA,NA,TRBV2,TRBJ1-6,CASSQGFDQARNSPLHF,TGTGCCAGCAGTCAGGGGTTCGATCAGGCGCGAAATTCACCCCTCCACTTT
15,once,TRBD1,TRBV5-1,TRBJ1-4,CASSGTGGPNEKLFF,TGCGCCAGCAGCGGGACAGGGGGTCCCAATGAAAAACTGTTTTTT
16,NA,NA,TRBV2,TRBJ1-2,CASSDRAIGQNYGYTF,TGTGCCAGCAGTGACCGCGCAATTGGACAGAACTATGGCTACACCTTC
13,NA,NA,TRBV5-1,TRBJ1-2,CASSSQGNYGYTF,TGCGCCAGCAGCTCCCAGGGGAACTATGGCTACACCTTC
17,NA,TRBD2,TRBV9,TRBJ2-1,CASSQRLAGGLHNEQFF,TGTGCCAGCAGCCAACGACTAGCGGGGGGCCTGCACAATGAGCAGTTCTTC
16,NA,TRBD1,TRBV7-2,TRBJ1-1,CASSLLDFGRGTEAFF,TGTGCCAGCAGCTTATTGGATTTTGGCAGGGGGACTGAAGCTTTCTTT
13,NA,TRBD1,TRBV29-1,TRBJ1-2,CSVPPGQGDGYTF,TGCAGCGTGCCCCCGGGACAGGGGGATGGCTACACCTTC
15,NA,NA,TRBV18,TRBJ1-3,CASSHGHSSGNTIYF,TGTGCCAGCTCACACGGACATAGCTCTGGAAACACCATATATTTT
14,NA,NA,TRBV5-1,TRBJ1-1,CASSLEPGDTEAFF,TGCGCCAGCAGCTTGGAACCAGGGGACACTGAAGCTTTCTTT
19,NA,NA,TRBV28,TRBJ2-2,CASSLDGTDQYSNTGELFF,TGTGCCAGCAGTTTAGATGGAACAGATCAATATTCGAACACCGGGGAGCTGTTTTTT
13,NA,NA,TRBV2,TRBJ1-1,CASTPQGNTEAFF,TGTGCCAGCACCCCCCAGGGGAACACTGAAGCTTTCTTT